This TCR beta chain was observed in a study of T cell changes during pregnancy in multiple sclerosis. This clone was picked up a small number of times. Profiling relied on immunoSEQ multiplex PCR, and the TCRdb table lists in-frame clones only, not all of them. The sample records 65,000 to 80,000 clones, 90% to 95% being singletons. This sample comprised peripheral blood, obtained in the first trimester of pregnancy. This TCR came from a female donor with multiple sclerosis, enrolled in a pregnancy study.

The CDR3 sequence is CASSKEGRGYEQYF. The CDR3 nucleotides read TGTGCCAGTAGTAAAGAGGGCAGGGGCTACGAGCAGTACTTC. V is TRBV19 and J is TRBJ2-7; possibly TRBD1 for D (6 bases). Germline V lookup: CDR1 LNHDA, CDR2 SQIVND (reference sequence). V was cut by 4 bases and J by 3 bases, with 13 bases left in between. This CDR3 has 14 residues.